The clone carrying this TCR beta chain has only one observation. This sample is part of a study of cytomegalovirus exposure and HLA in healthy donors. Across the study: In an earlier analysis, around 100 million unique TCR beta sequences were found from approximately 170 million T cells.

Both 60 Vbeta primers and 13 Jbeta primers went into the PCR. Profiled with immunoSEQ multiplex PCR; TCRdb holds only in-frame clones, not every one. The sample shows roughly 130,000 clones, roughly 68% of them seen only once. Sample: PBMCs. This TCR was recovered from a woman aged 50 to 60 in good health and CMV-seropositive.

The CDR3 region is CASSERRTGFAYGYTF. The CDR3 DNA follows: TGTGCCAGCAGTGAGCGGAGGACAGGTTTCGCCTATGGCTACACCTTC. V usage is TRBV6-1 and J usage is TRBJ1-2; 7 positions agree with TRBD1. The CDR3 loop spans 16 amino acids. J gave up 4 bases and V 3 bases, and 11 bases lay outside the gene matches. Germline CDR1 MNHNS, CDR2 SASEGT.